This T cell receptor (beta chain) was found in a study of cytomegalovirus exposure and HLA in healthy donors (dated by TCRdb to about 2017). For the wider study: An earlier analysis of several hundred of the donors reported more than 250 Gb of sequence data and 117 million unique TCR beta sequences from 150 million to 200 million T cells. Around 300 gigabases of sequencing data and some 85 million unique TCR sequences were included in an early release covering roughly 600 HLA-typed donors. Of the roughly 400 genotyped donors, roughly 76% were placed in the genetic ancestry cluster associated with self-reported Caucasian donors. The study aimed to test whether cataloging public T cell receptors could reveal signatures of past pathogen exposure. The T cell repertoires of several hundred subjects were profiled by immunosequencing and related to cytomegalovirus serostatus. Along with the roughly 710-subject first cohort, a separate validation cohort of around 120 different subjects was used. To predict cytomegalovirus infection status, the study brought together high-throughput TCR immunosequencing, statistical association of individual TCRs with disease status, and machine learning. A later analysis re-analyzed previously published TCR beta repertoires from roughly 600 donors and added high-resolution HLA genotyping to study TCR occurrence patterns. Rather than drawing on any new phenotypic data, the later analysis identified candidate immune exposures from TCR beta sequences and the way those sequences occurred across donors. An earlier analysis of several hundred of the donors applied high-throughput TCR beta sequencing to assess whether each TCR beta V gene segment acted as functional or pseudogenic. Donor age, sex, ethnicity and CMV serostatus were compiled alongside the repertoire data. A later genetic analysis took genome-wide SNP genotypes for about 55% of the roughly 670 donors and used that subset as a discovery cohort. Every repertoire in the discovery cohort had been generated on one and the same sequencing platform. Both class I and class II loci were covered by HLA typing, at four-digit resolution. Typing coverage differed by locus: A, B, C, DRB1 and DQB1 were typed in roughly 620-630 donors, DQA1 in about 560, DPA1 in some 570, and DPB1 in 400 to 480. Because of strong linkage in the cohort, five DR-DQ haplotypes were treated as single units for association and clustering. Across some 400 genotyped donors of the cohort, an average of about 240,000 unique TCR beta nucleotide sequences per donor were sequenced, and approximately 17% of those sequences were non-productive.

Spanning cysteine to phenylalanine, the CDR3 consists of 16 amino acids. CDR3 DNA is the only sequence kept; it has 48 bases, read in frame from the first base. Trimming removed 1 base from V and 7 bases from J; the gene matches leave 8 bases unexplained. Per the germline V gene, MGHDK is the CDR1 and SYGVNS is the CDR2. Points on this clone: There is no known antigen for this receptor. Per-base qualities were not stored, and no clone one base away is much larger.

Library preparation was by the immunoSEQ multiplex PCR assay. The multiplex PCR relied on a mix of 60 forward primers for TCR Vbeta segments and 13 reverse primers for TCR Jbeta segments. A multiplex PCR assay on genomic DNA amplified the CDR3 region of rearranged TCR beta genes. On the Illumina HiSeq System, the amplified TCR beta libraries were sequenced as 87-base-pair reads. From the authors' description of their analysis: In a later analysis, roughly 80 million unique TCR beta chains were counted across the roughly 700 repertoires, and around 11 million of these chains were shared by at least two donors. Raw reads were error-corrected and collapsed into unique sequences by a nearest-neighbor algorithm in which closely related sequences were merged to remove PCR and sequencing errors. To assign V, D and J gene segments, CDR3 sequences were aligned to IMGT reference sequences. For a sequence to be retained, at least a six-nucleotide match to both a V gene segment and a J gene segment was required. Rearrangements were called productive when the CDR3 lacked stop codons and stayed in frame with V and J; all others were non-productive. Following IMGT convention, CDR3 was defined as the stretch from the second conserved V-encoded cysteine up to the conserved J-encoded phenylalanine. The earlier analysis of 587 of the donors excluded sequences that lacked an unambiguous match to a single V gene segment. In an earlier analysis of roughly 500 of the donors, V segments were called functional above 56.7% productive rearrangements and were called segregating when the between-donor standard deviation exceeded 5%. A statistical classification framework was built for diagnosing cytomegalovirus status from the catalog of TCR beta chain sequences. In a later analysis, V and J genes were assigned by comparing TCR nucleotide sequences against IMGT/GENE-DB human TR gene sequences. A later analysis assigned CDR3 sequences and most-parsimonious VDJ recombination scenarios with the TCRdist pipeline. In a later analysis, every TCR beta chain was defined by the combination of its CDR3 amino acid sequence and its V-gene family, and reads without a unique V-gene family were dropped. A later analysis removed roughly 590 highly shared, low-generation-probability nucleotide sequences to deal with suspected cross-contamination and a sequencing artifact. In a later analysis, a clonal expansion index for each public chain was calculated from normalized within-repertoire ranks of inferred template counts. A later analysis computed generation probabilities with a VDJ recombination model fitted to out-of-frame rearrangements, and checked the results against IGoR. In a later analysis, hypergeometric tests were used to score TCR-TCR, TCR-HLA and TCR-CMV co-occurrence, with a repertoire-size bias correction applied to TCR pairs. A later analysis estimated false discovery rates by permuting HLA or CMV assignments 20 times. In a later analysis, co-occurring TCRs were grouped with DBSCAN, and TCRdist sequence similarity was added when clustering was performed within HLA-allele-positive subsets. For co-occurrence clustering, repertoires with fewer than 30,000 or more than 120,000 public chains were excluded, along with roughly five repertoires with anomalous nucleotide sharing. The table was pulled from immuneACCESS by TCRdb, which kept in-frame rearrangements only. Such tables lose some clones; where checked, under half of the loss comes from unresolved V genes, and the rest has no known cause. V and J calls and clone size are as listed in that table; D and trimming were resolved from the DNA. The sample contains 140,000 to 150,000 clones, 80% to 90% of them found a single time. The ten largest account for about 4.1% of the sample.

Points the paper makes about the study in general: Only TCR beta chains were sequenced in this cohort, and the absence of alpha or paired-chain data limited detectable features. In vitro tests confirmed that a few of the cytomegalovirus-associated TCR beta chains recognize cytomegalovirus antigens. In a later analysis, several top co-occurrence clusters were reported to appear linked to parvovirus B19, influenza, CMV and Epstein-Barr virus. In a later analysis, HLA-associated TCR beta chains showed more clonal expansion and lower generation probabilities than non-associated chains that were equally common. A later analysis associated 15,000 to 20,000 TCR beta sequences with specific HLA alleles at a false discovery rate of 0.05. For the cohort, immune exposure information was limited to CMV serostatus. The earlier analysis of some 560 of the donors excluded roughly 17 rarely observed V segments, including chromosome 9 orphons, because counts were too low. According to a later analysis, TCR association rates differed among HLA loci, with DRB1 alleles showing the most associated TCRs and HLA-C alleles showing the fewest. The 87-base-pair reads could not distinguish some IMGT-functional V segments, including TRBV6-2 and TRBV6-3, so those segments were excluded. Linkage disequilibrium might explain the correlated functional status among segregating V segments, but an unknown experimental factor could not be excluded. While some public TCRs were present in many individuals, most TCR sequences turned up only very rarely across donors. Broadly in line with IMGT annotations, most TCR beta V segments showed up in productive rearrangements about 87% or about 30% of the time in an earlier analysis of roughly 590 of the donors. In a later genetic analysis, a missense DCLRE1C variant was associated with V-gene and J-gene trimming of TCR beta chains, and the association was replicated in an independent cohort. Assigning TCR associations to individual alleles was difficult when HLA alleles, especially DR and DQ, strongly co-occurred. A total of fewer than 200 TCR beta chains were listed by the study as associated with cytomegalovirus. A further reported finding was that TCR beta sequences accurately predicted the HLA-A and HLA-B alleles for most subjects in the first cohort. According to a later genetic analysis, donors in an Asian-associated ancestry cluster had fewer N-insertions in productive TCRs than the approximately 710-donor mean. The classifier was reported to diagnose cytomegalovirus status with high specificity and sensitivity in both the original cohort and the validation cohort. In a later analysis, most CMV-associated TCR beta chains were found to appear HLA-restricted, with HLA associations seemingly driven largely by CMV exposure. The sequencing pipeline was judged likely to have produced a cluster of highly shared sequence variants as a technical artifact. Sequencing depth was assumed to be roughly uniform across donors in the presence/absence analyses, though that assumption may not hold. It was suggested by the authors that the approach could potentially be generalized to other disease states and immunological phenotypes. Because HLA typing was unavailable for some donors at each locus, only the typed subset was used in association tests.

The cohort consisted of hundreds of healthy bone marrow donors. At the time of sampling, every cohort member was nominally healthy, though immune exposures that went unrecorded were likely present. The donor tested CMV seropositive and was one of the 289 seropositive cohort members. A peripheral blood sample was collected from each donor, and TCR beta sequencing was performed on peripheral blood mononuclear cells. Genomic DNA was extracted from the blood cell samples with the Qiagen DNeasy Blood Extraction Kit. The source is a woman aged 40 to 50 in good health and CMV-seropositive. The material sequenced was PBMCs. In this chain, TRBV25-1 is recombined with TRBJ2-1; 9 bases in the middle match TRBD2. The DNA sequence is as follows: TGTGCCAGCAGTGAATCCGGCGGGAGGGCCTTTAATGAGCAGTTCTTC. This sequence encodes CASSESGGRAFNEQFF.